This TCR beta chain was retrieved from a study of T cell responses to AZD1222 COVID-19 vaccine. Study-level results: Just a handful of AZD1222 recipients tested seropositive at baseline.

Repertoires were generated with immunoSEQ multiplex PCR, while TCRdb's copy carries only in-frame clones and drops some. The table includes some 130,000 clones, approximately 90% detected once. Concerning this clone itself: Its antigen is as yet unknown.

V lost 6 bases and J lost 4, with 13 bases in between. This CDR3 spans 14 amino acids. CDR1 and CDR2 from the germline V gene are MNHEY and SVGAGI. The gene calls are TRBV6-5 and TRBJ1-3; D is undetermined. The clonotype originates from an adult who received the AZD1222 COVID-19 vaccine. The sequencing used peripheral blood, collected 28 days after the second AZD1222 dose. CDR3 sequence reads: CASRPYYIGNTIYF. DNA of the CDR3: TGTGCCAGCAGGCCCTACTACATAGGAAACACCATATATTTT.